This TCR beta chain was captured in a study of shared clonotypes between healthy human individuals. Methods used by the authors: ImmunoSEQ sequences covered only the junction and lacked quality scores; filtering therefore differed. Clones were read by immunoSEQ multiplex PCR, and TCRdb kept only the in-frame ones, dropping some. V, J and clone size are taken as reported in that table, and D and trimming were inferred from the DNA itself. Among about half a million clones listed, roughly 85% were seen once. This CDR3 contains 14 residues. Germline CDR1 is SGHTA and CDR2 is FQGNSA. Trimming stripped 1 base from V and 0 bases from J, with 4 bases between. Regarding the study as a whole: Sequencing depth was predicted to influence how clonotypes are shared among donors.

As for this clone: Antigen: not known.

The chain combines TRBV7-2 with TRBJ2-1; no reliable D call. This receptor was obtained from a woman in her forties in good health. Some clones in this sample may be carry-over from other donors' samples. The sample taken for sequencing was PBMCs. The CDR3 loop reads CASSLDPSYNEQFF. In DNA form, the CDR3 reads TGTGCCAGCAGCTTAGATCCCTCCTACAATGAGCAGTTCTTC.